Listed here are 14 T cell receptor beta chains from one sample, sequenced in a study of blood T cell repertoires in COVID-19. Profiled with immunoSEQ multiplex PCR; TCRdb holds only in-frame clones, not every one. The sample holds about 150,000 clones, over 60% seen once. The specimen was peripheral blood. The receptors were gathered from a man at least 80 years old with acute or convalescent COVID-19.

DNA for the CDR3: TGTGCCAGCAGTGAAGCAGGGACTAGCGGGGTGTTCGACGAGCAGTACGTC. Translated: CASSEAGTSGVFDEQYV. The chain recombines TRBV6-1 with TRBJ2-7, with 13 bases matching TRBD2. Trimming took 0 bases from V and 5 from J; bases not matched to a gene: 7. The V gene's germline CDR1 is MNHNS and CDR2 SASEGT. This CDR3 has 17 amino acids.

The CDR3 region has the DNA TGTGCCAGCAGCCCAAGGATGATAGGGGGCATAGACAATGAGCAGTTCTTC. It specifies CASSPRMIGGIDNEQFF. This chain links TRBV9 with TRBJ2-1, with TRBD1 matching 7 bases. This CDR3 has 17 amino acids. From germline, CDR1 is SGDLS and CDR2 YYNGEE. J was trimmed by 5 bases and V by 4 bases; bases with no gene match: 15.

This rearrangement joins TRBV3-1 (or the pseudogene TRBV3-2) to TRBJ1-6, with 9 bases aligning to TRBD1. This CDR3 is built from 16 residues. Per the germline V gene, CDR1 is LGHDT and CDR2 is YNNKEL (reference sequence). V was clipped by 4 bases and J by 10 bases; unmatched bases: 11. CDR3 bases: TGTGCCAGCAGCCTGACAGGGGGGGACGCTCGGTCACCCCTCCACTTT. Encoded protein: CASSLTGGDARSPLHF.

There are a few counts of this clone. J is TRBJ2-1 and V is TRBV23-1, with 7 bases fitting TRBD1. TRBV23-1 is an ORF, with its function uncertain. After removal of 9 bases from V and 0 bases from J, the junction contained 5 bases not matched to a gene. This CDR3 comprises 14 residues. CDR3 nucleotide sequence: TGCGCCAGTTCCACAGGGGCCTCCTACAATGAGCAGTTCTTC. This gives the protein CASSTGASYNEQFF.

The chain employs TRBV21-1 and TRBJ2-7; the table's D call, TRBD1, was not checked against the DNA. TRBV21-1 is a documented pseudogene. This CDR3 contains 17 residues. CDR3 coding DNA: TGTGCCAGCACCTTATCAACAGGTCCCGAGGCTTCCTACGAGCAGTACGTC. This codes for CASTLSTGPEASYEQYV.

V and J are TRBV19 and TRBJ2-5, with 10 bases lining up with TRBD2. With 3 bases clipped from V and 5 bases from J, the junction kept 9 bases outside the gene matches. This CDR3 region has 16 residues. CDR1 and CDR2 from the germline V gene are LNHDA and SQIVND (reference sequence). The CDR3 spells CASSMAASGGLETQYF. The CDR3 bases are TGTGCCAGTAGTATGGCGGCTAGCGGGGGTTTGGAGACCCAGTACTTC.

The chain uses TRBV5-1 and TRBJ1-4; 9 nucleotides line up with TRBD1. The V segment lost 4 bases and the J segment 5 bases; nucleotides outside the gene matches: 9. This CDR3 comprises 16 residues. Germline-derived CDR1 and CDR2 are SGHRS and YFSETQ. Here the CDR3 DNA reads TGCGCCAGCAGCCCAGGGCCGGGACAGGGAAATGAAAAACTGTTTTTT. Protein product: CASSPGPGQGNEKLFF.

This clone was seen once. The gene calls are TRBV5-1 and TRBJ2-2, with TRBD1 as a possible D gene (5 bases). With 2 bases removed from V and 7 bases from J, the gap between germline ends came to 15 bases. Germline CDR1 SGHRS, CDR2 YFSETQ. The CDR3 spans 15 residues. The chain's CDR3 is CASSFGQAGGGELFF. Written as DNA, the CDR3 is TGCGCCAGCAGCTTTGGACAAGCCGGTGGCGGGGAGCTGTTTTTT.

This clone was seen at least ten times. The chain carries TRBV7-2 and TRBJ2-3, with 7 bases identical to TRBD2. The CDR3 is 16 amino acids. V lost 5 bases to trimming and J lost 0 bases; unmatched junction nucleotides: 8. Germline lookup yields CDR1 SGHTA and CDR2 FQGNSA. This CDR3 is CASSVGPAGSTDTQYF. CDR3 bases: TGTGCCAGCAGCGTCGGACCAGCGGGAAGCACAGATACGCAGTATTTT.

The genes are TRBV7-9 and TRBJ2-1; 9 nucleotides line up with TRBD1. CDR1 SEHNR and CDR2 FQNEAQ come from the germline V gene (reference sequence). Trimming took 2 bases from V and 0 from J; bases not matched to a gene: 5. This CDR3 has 17 amino acids. The CDR3: CASSLTGGPISYNEQFF. CDR3 coding DNA: TGTGCCAGCAGCTTAACAGGGGGCCCTATCTCCTACAATGAGCAGTTCTTC.

The chain couples TRBV5-3 to TRBJ2-7, with D unclear. TRBV5-3 is noted as an ORF with a role that remains uncertain. Trimming took off 5 bases at V and 7 bases at J, with 16 bases between the two ends. This CDR3 has 13 amino acids. The CDR3 sequence: CARRRQSRTEQYV. The DNA for the CDR3 is TGTGCCAGAAGGCGGCAGAGCCGTACTGAGCAGTACGTC.

At least ten counts were recorded for this clone. The rearrangement links TRBV27 to TRBJ1-4; no clear D gene. The CDR3 is 14 residues long. The germline V and J ends were trimmed by 2 bases and 7 bases, with 11 bases remaining between them. Germline V lookup: CDR1 MNHEY, CDR2 SMNVEV (reference sequence). The CDR3 nucleotides read TGTGCCAGCAGTTTACGGGGTGGAGGTGAAAAACTGTTTTTT. Amino acids: CASSLRGGGEKLFF.

The CDR3 DNA follows: TGTGCCAGCAGCCCTGCGGGGGGGCTTAACGGGGAGCTGTTTTTT. The encoded protein is CASSPAGGLNGELFF. The rearrangement links TRBV7-8 to TRBJ2-2; 9 bases are shared with TRBD2. This CDR3 contains 15 residues. Unmatched junction bases numbered 8, after V lost 5 bases and J lost 7 bases. Germline CDR1 and CDR2: SGHVS and FQNEAQ.

The V gene is TRBV7-2, the J gene TRBJ2-5; D is unclear. Trimming removed 1 base from V and 4 bases from J, with 10 bases in between. The CDR3 runs to 14 residues. Germline CDR1 is SGHTA and CDR2 is FQGNSA. The CDR3 nucleotides read TGTGCCAGCAGCTTAGGCGTTGCGCGAGAGACCCAGTACTTC. Translated, it gives CASSLGVARETQYF.